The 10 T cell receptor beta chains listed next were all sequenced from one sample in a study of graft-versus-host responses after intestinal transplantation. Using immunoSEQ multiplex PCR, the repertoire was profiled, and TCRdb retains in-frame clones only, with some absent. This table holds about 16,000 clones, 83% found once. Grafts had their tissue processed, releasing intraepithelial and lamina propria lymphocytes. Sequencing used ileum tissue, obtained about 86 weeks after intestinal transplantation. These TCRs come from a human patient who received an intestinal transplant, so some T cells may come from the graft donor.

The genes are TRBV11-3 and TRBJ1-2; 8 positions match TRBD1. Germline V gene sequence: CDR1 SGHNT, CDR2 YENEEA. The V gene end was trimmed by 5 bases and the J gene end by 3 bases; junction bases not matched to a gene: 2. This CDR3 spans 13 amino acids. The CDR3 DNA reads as TGTGCCAGCAGCCAGGACAGGGACTATGGCTACACCTTC. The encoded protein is CASSQDRDYGYTF.

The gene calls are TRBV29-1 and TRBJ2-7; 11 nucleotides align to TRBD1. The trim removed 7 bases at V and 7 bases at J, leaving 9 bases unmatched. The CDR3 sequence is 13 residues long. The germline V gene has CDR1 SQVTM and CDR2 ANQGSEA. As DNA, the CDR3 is TGCAGCGCCGGACAGGGGGCGGTTCGGGAGCAGTACTTC. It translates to CSAGQGAVREQYF.

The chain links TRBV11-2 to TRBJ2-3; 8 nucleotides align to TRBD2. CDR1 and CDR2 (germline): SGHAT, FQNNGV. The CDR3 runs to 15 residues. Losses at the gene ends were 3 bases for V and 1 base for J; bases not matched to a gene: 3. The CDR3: CASSFWRGGTDTQYF. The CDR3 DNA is TGTGCCAGCAGCTTTTGGCGGGGGGGCACAGATACGCAGTATTTT.

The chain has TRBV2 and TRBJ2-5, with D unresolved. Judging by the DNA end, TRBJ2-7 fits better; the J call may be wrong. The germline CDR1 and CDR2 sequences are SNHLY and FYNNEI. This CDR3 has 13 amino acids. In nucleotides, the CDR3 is TGTGCCAGCGCACTTTCAGCCTCCTACGAGCAGTACTTC. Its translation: CASALSASYEQYF.

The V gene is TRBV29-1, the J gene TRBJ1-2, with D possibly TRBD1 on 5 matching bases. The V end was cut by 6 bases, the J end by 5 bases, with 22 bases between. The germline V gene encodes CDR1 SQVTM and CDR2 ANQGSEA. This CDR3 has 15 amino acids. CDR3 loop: CSVPKQGPVEYGYTF. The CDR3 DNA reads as TGCAGCGTCCCTAAGCAGGGCCCCGTGGAGTATGGCTACACCTTC. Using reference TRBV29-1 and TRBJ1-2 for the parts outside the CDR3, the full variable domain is SAVISQKPSRDICQRGTSLTIQCQVDSQVTMMFWYRQQPGQSLTLIATANQGSEATYESGFVIDKFPISRPNLTFSTLTVSNMSPEDSSIYLCSVPKQGPVEYGYTFGSGTRLTVV.

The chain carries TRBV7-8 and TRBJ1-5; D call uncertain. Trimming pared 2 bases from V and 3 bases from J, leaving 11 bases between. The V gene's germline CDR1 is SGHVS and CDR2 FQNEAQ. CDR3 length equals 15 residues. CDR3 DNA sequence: TGTGCCAGCAGCTTAAGTTTTCAATCCAATCAGCCCCAGCATTTT. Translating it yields CASSLSFQSNQPQHF. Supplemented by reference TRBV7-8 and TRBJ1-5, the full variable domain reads GAGVSQSPRYKVAKRGQDVALRCDPISGHVSLFWYQQALGQGPEFLTYFQNEAQLDKSGLPSDRFFAERPEGSVSTLKIQRTQQEDSAVYLCASSLSFQSNQPQHFGDGTRLSIL.

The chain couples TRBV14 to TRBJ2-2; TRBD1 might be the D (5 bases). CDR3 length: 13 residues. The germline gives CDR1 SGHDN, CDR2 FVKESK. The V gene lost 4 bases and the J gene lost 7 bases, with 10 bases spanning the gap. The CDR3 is CASSPGWGGELFF. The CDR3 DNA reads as TGTGCCAGCAGCCCAGGGTGGGGCGGGGAGCTGTTTTTT.

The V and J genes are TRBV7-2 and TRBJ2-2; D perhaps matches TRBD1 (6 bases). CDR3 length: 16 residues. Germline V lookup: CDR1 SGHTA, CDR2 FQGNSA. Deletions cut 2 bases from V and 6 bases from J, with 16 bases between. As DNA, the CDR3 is TGTGCCAGCAGCTTAACCCGGGCAGGGGTTGCCGGGGAGCTGTTTTTT. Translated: CASSLTRAGVAGELFF.

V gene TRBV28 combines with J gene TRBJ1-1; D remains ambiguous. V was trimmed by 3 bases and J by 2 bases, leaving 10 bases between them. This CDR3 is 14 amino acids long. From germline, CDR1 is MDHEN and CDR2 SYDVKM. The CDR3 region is CASSFHSLNTEAFF. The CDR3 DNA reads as TGTGCCAGCAGTTTTCACTCCTTAAACACTGAAGCTTTCTTT.

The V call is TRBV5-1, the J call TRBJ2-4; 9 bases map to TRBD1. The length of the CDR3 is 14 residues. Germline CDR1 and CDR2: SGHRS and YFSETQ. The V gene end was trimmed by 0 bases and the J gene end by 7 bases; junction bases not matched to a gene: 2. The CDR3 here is CASSLGTGVNIQYF. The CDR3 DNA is TGCGCCAGCAGCTTGGGGACAGGGGTCAACATTCAGTACTTC.